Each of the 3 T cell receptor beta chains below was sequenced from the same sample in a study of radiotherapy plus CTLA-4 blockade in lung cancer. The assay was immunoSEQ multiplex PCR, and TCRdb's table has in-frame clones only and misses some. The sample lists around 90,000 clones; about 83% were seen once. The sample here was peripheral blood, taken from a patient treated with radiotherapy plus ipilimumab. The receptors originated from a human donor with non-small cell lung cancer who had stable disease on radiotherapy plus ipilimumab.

The DNA for the CDR3 is TGCAGCGTTGGTACCACGAGGGAGACCCAGTACTTC. Translating gives CSVGTTRETQYF. The chain links TRBV29-1 to TRBJ2-5; D is unresolved. The germline V gene has CDR1 SQVTM and CDR2 ANQGSEA. CDR3 length: 12 amino acids. Trimming removed 4 bases at V and 5 bases at J, with 11 bases between.

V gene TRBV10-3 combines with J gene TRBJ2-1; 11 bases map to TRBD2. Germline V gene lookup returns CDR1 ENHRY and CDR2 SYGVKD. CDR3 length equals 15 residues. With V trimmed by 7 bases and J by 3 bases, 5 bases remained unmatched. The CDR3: CAIKMTSGIYNEQFF. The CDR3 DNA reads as TGTGCCATCAAAATGACTAGCGGGATCTACAATGAGCAGTTCTTC.

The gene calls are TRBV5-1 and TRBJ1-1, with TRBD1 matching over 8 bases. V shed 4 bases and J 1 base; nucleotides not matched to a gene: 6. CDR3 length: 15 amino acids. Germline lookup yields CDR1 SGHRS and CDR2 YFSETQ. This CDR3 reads CASSASGTGNTEAFF. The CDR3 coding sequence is TGCGCCAGCAGCGCCTCGGGGACAGGGAACACTGAAGCTTTCTTT.